This TCR beta chain appears in the sequencing data of a study of T cell responses to AZD1222 COVID-19 vaccine. Study-wide results and caveats: Mostly white British, mostly female donors; authors suggested clonal diversity may be underestimated. Samples come after the peak T cell response, not at day 14. Only a handful of people who got AZD1222 tested seropositive at baseline. The breadth and depth of Spike-specific TCRs increased once two AZD1222 doses had been given.

This CDR3 has 13 residues. The germline V gene encodes CDR1 LGHNA and CDR2 YNFKEQ. Trimming removed 5 bases at V and 7 bases at J, with 12 bases between. With respect to this clone: The antigen is undetermined.

Repertoires were generated with immunoSEQ multiplex PCR, while TCRdb's copy carries only in-frame clones and drops some. The table lists about 180,000 clones, about 89% of them singletons, with roughly 1.7% in the top ten. V is TRBV4-2 and J is TRBJ1-5; tentatively, D is TRBD1 (5 bases). The sequencing used peripheral blood, collected on day 0 of AZD1222 vaccination. The clonotype was recovered from an adult in good health. CDR3 DNA sequence: TGTGCCAGCAGCGGGGGGGGAGGCCAGCCCCAGCATTTT. Translated, it gives CASSGGGGQPQHF.